This T cell receptor beta chain was profiled in a study of blood T cell repertoires in COVID-19. For the study at large: PBMCs, B-cell-depleted T cells, or T cells were the source of the cDNA or gDNA that made up the material.

Across under 25 US areas, participants ranged in age from roughly 18 to 89 years. Each participant's cohort was designated according to participant-reported clinical history. Among Cohort 3 donors, those recovered had two negative PCRs, clearance, or symptom resolution. Generated by immunoSEQ multiplex PCR, the TCRdb table keeps only in-frame clones and is missing some. Among some 170,000 clones listed, 80% were seen once. The CDR3 sequence is 15 residues long. Germline V CDR1 and CDR2: SGDLS, YYNGEE. V was trimmed by 4 bases and J by 3 bases, leaving 14 bases between them. Specimen: PBMCs or T cells enriched from blood (not recorded which). J is TRBJ2-1 and V is TRBV9; possible D gene TRBD2, 6 bases. The receptor was derived from a man between 40 and 49 years old who had recovered from COVID-19. The CDR3 loop is CASSLSYGGYNEQFF. The CDR3 DNA is TGTGCCAGCAGCCTTTCCTACGGGGGCTACAATGAGCAGTTCTTC.